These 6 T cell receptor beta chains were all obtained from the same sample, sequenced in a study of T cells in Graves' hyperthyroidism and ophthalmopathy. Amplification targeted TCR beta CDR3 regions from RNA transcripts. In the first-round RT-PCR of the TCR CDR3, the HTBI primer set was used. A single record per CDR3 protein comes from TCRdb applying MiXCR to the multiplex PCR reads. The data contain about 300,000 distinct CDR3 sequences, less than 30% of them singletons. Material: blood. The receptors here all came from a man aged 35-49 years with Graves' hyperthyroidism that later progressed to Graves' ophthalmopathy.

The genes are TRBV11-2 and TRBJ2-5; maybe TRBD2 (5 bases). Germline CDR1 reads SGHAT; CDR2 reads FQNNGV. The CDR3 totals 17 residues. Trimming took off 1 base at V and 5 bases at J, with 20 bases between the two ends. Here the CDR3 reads CASSLGGAINLGETQYF. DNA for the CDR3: TGTGCCAGCAGCTTAGGGGGAGCGATAAATCTCGGGGAGACCCAGTACTTC.

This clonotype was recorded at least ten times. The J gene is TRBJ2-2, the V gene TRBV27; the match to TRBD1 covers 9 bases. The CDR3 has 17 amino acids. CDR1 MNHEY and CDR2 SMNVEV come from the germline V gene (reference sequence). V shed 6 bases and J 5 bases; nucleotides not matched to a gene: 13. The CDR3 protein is CASSPQTGGYRTGELFF. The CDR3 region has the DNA TGTGCCAGCAGCCCACAGACAGGGGGATATAGGACCGGGGAGCTGTTTTTT.

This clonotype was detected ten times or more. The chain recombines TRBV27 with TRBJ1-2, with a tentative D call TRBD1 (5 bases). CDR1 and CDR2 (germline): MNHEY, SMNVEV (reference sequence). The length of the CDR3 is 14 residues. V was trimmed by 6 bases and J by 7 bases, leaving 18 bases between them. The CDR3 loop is CASSDRQGRSGYTF. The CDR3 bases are TGTGCCAGCAGCGACAGACAAGGAAGGAGTGGCTACACCTTC.

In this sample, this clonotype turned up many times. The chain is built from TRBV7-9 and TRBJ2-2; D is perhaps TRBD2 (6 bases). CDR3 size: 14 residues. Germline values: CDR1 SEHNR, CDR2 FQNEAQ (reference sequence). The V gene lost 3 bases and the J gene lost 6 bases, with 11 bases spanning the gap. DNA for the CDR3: TGTGCCAGCAGCTTTCAGGGAGGAGCCGGGGAGCTGTTTTTT. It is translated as CASSFQGGAGELFF.

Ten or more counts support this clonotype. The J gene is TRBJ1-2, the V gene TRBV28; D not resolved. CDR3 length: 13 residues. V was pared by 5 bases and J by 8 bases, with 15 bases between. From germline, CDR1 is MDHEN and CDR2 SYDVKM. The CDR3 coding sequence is TGTGCCAGCAGTGCCGGAGGGAAAGGGGGCTACACCTTC. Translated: CASSAGGKGGYTF.

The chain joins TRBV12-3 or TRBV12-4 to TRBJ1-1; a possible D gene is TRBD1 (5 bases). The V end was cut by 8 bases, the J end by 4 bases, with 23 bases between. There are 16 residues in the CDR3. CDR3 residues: CASSVSLRGGSTEAFF. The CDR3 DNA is TGTGCCAGCTCAGTTTCATTAAGGGGCGGGAGCACTGAAGCTTTCTTT.